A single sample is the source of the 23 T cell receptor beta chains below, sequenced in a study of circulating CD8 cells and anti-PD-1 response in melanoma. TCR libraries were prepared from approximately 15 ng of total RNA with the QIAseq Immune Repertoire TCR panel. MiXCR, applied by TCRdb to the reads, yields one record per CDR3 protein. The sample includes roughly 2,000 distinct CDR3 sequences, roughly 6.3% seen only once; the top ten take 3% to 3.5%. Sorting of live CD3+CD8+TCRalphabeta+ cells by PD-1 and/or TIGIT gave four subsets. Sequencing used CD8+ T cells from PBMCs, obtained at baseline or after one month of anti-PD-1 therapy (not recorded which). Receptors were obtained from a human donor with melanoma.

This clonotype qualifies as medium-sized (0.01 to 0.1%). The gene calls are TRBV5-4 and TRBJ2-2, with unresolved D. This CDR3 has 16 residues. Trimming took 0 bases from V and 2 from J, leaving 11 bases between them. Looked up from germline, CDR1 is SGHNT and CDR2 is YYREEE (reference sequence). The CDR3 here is CASSLGPWVNTGELFF. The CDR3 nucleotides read TGTGCCAGCAGCTTGGGACCATGGGTAAACACCGGGGAGCTGTTTTTT.

CDR3 sequence (DNA): TGTGCCTGGAGTGTCTTCCTCCGGGACAGGGGTAGCTATGGCTACACCTTC. Its translation is CAWSVFLRDRGSYGYTF. The chain couples TRBV30 to TRBJ1-2; 10 bases match TRBD1. This CDR3 has 17 residues. Germline CDR1 is GTSNPN and CDR2 is SVGIG (reference sequence). V shed 0 bases, J shed 4 bases, and the junction held 11 bases outside the gene matches. The whole variable domain, remainder taken from reference TRBV30 and TRBJ1-2, is SQTIHQWPATLVQPVGSPLSLECTVEGTSNPNLYWYRQAAGRGLQLLFYSVGIGQISSEVPQNLSASRPQDRQFILSSKKLLLSDSGFYLCAWSVFLRDRGSYGYTFGSGTRLTVV.

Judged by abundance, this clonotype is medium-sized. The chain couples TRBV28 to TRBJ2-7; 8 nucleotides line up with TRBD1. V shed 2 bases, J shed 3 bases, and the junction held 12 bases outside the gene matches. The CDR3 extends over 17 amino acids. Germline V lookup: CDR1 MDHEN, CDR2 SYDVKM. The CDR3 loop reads CASSLDLSGTGVYEQYF. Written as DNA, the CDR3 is TGTGCCAGCAGTTTAGATCTGTCGGGGACAGGCGTCTACGAGCAGTACTTC.

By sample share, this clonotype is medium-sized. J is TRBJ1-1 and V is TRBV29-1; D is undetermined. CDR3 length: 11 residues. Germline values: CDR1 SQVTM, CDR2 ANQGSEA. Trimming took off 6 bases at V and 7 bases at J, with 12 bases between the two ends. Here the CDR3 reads CSVSLGVEAFF. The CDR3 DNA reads TGCAGCGTGTCCCTCGGGGTTGAAGCTTTCTTT.

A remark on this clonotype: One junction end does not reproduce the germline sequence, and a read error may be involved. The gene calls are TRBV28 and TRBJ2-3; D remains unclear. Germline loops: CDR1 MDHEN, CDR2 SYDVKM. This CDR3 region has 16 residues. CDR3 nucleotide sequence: TGTGCCAGCGGTTTTCTTTCGGACCCCCGCACAGATACGCAGTATTTT. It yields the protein CASGFLSDPRTDTQYF. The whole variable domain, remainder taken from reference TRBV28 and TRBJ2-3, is DVKVTQSSRYLVKRTGEKVFLECVQDMDHENMFWYRQDPGLGLRLIYFSYDVKMKEKGDIPEGYSVSREKKERFSLILESASTNQTSMYLCASGFLSDPRTDTQYFGPGTRLTVL.

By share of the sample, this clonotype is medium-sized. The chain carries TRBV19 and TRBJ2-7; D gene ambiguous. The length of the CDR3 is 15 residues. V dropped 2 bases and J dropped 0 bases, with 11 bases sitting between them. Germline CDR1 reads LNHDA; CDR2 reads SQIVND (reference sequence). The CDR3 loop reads CASSIINSPSYEQYF. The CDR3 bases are TGTGCCAGTAGTATAATAAACAGTCCCTCCTACGAGCAGTACTTC.

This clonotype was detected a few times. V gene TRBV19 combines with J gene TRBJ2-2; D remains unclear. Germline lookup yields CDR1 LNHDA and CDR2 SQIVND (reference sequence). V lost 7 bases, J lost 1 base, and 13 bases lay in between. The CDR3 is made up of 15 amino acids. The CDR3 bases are TGTGCCAGTACCTTCCCCACGGGGAACACCGGGGAGCTGTTTTTT. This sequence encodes CASTFPTGNTGELFF.

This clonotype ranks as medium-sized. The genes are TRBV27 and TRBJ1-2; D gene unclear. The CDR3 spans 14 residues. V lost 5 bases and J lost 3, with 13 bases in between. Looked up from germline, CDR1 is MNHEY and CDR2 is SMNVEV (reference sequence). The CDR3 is CASSVGTTHYGYTF. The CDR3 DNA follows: TGTGCCAGCAGTGTCGGTACAACCCACTATGGCTACACCTTC.

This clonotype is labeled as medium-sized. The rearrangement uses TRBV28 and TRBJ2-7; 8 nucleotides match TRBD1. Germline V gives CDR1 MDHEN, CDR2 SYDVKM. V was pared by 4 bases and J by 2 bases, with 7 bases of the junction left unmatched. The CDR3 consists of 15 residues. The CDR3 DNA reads TGTGCCAGCAGTTCACATCAGGGGGCGACCTACGAGCAGTACTTC. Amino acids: CASSSHQGATYEQYF.

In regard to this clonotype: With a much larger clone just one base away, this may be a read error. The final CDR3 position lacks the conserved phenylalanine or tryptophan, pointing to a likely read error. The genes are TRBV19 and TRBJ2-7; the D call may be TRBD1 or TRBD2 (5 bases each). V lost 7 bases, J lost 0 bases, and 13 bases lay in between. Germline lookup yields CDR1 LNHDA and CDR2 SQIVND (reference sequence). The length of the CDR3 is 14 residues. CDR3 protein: CASTMSGASYEQYL. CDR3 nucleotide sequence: TGTGCCAGTACAATGTCCGGGGCCTCCTACGAGCAGTACCTC.

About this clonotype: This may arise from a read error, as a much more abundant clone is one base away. The CDR3 is CASTMSGASCEQYF. Written as DNA, the CDR3 is TGTGCCAGTACAATGTCCGGGGCCTCCTGCGAGCAGTACTTC. The chain recombines TRBV19 with TRBJ2-7, with D possibly being TRBD1 or TRBD2 (5 bases each). Germline CDR1 reads LNHDA; CDR2 reads SQIVND (reference sequence). The CDR3 sequence is 14 residues long.

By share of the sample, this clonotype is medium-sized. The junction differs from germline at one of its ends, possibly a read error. The CDR3 sequence is CACSPNPGQGLGAFF. DNA for the CDR3: TGTGCCTGCAGCCCGAATCCGGGACAGGGTTTAGGGGCTTTCTTT. The chain combines TRBV28 with TRBJ1-1; TRBD1 matches 9 bases. The CDR3 has 15 residues. Germline V gives CDR1 MDHEN, CDR2 SYDVKM.

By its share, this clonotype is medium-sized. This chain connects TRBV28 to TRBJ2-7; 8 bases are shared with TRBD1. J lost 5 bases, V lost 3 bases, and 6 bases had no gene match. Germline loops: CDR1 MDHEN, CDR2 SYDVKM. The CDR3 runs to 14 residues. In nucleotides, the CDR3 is TGTGCCAGCAGTTTTCCCGCCAGGGGGCACGAGCAGTACTTC. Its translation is CASSFPARGHEQYF. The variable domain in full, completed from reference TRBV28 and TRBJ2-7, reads DVKVTQSSRYLVKRTGEKVFLECVQDMDHENMFWYRQDPGLGLRLIYFSYDVKMKEKGDIPEGYSVSREKKERFSLILESASTNQTSMYLCASSFPARGHEQYFGPGTRLTVT.

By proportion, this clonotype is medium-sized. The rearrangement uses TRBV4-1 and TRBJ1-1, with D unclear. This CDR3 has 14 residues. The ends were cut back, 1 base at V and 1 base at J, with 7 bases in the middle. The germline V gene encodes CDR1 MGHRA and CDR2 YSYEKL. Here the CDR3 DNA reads TGCGCCAGCAGCCAAGGTCATTCGAACACTGAAGCTTTCTTT. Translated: CASSQGHSNTEAFF.

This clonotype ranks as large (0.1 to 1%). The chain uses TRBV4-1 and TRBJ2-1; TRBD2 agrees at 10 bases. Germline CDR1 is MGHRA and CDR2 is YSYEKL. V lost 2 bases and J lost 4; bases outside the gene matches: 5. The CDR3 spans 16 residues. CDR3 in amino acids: CASSQLAGALYNEQFF. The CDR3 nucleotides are TGCGCCAGCAGCCAACTAGCGGGGGCCCTTTACAATGAGCAGTTCTTC.

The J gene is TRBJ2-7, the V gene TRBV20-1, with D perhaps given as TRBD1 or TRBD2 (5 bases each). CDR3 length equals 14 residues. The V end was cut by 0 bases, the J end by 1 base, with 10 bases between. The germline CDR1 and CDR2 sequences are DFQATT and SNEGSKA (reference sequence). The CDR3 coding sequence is TGCAGTGCTAGAGATCCGGGGCCGTCCTACGAGCAGTACTTC. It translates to CSARDPGPSYEQYF.

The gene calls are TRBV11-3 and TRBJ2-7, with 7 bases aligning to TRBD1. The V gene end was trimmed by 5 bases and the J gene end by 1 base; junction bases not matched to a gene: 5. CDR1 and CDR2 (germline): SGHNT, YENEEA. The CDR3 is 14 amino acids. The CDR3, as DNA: TGTGCCAGCAGCAGTACAGGGGAGTCCTACGAGCAGTACTTC. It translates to CASSSTGESYEQYF.

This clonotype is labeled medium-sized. The CDR3 DNA is TGTGCCAGCAGCTTAGGGGACTTGTCCAGGGAGCAGTACTTC. This sequence encodes CASSLGDLSREQYF. The J gene is TRBJ2-7, the V gene TRBV11-2, with D possibly matching TRBD2 (6 bases). Trimming cost V 1 base and J 7 bases, with 14 bases left between them. Germline V gene sequence: CDR1 SGHAT, CDR2 FQNNGV. This CDR3 contains 14 residues.

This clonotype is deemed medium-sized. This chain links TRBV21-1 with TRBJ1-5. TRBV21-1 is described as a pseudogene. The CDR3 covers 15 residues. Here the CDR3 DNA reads TGTGCCAGCAGGCCCCTCCGGAGGGCCAATCAGCCCCAGCATTTT. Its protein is CASRPLRRANQPQHF.

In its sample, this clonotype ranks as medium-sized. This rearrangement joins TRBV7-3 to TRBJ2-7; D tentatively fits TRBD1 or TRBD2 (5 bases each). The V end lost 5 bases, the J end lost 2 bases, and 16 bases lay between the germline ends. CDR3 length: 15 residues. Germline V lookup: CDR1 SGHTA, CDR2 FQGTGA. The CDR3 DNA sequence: TGTGCCAGCAGCCCCCTTGGTGGGGGTCCCTACGAGCAGTACTTC. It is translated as CASSPLGGGPYEQYF. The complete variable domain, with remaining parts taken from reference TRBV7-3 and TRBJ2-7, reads GAGVSQTPSNKVTEKGKYVELRCDPISGHTALYWYRQSLGQGPEFLIYFQGTGAADDSGLPNDRFFAVRPEGSVSTLKIQRTERGDSAVYLCASSPLGGGPYEQYFGPGTRLTVT.

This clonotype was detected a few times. CDR3 DNA sequence: TGTGCCAGCACCTTCTGGGGTGGGAGCTCCTACGAGCAGTACTTC. Translating gives CASTFWGGSSYEQYF. The chain links TRBV5-6 to TRBJ2-7; perhaps TRBD2 as D (5 bases). In germline, CDR1 is SGHDT, CDR2 YYEEEE. V dropped 6 bases and J dropped 0 bases, with 16 bases sitting between them. This CDR3 region has 15 residues.

In nucleotides, the CDR3 is TGTGCCAGCAGTTTAGGGGCCGGAAACGAGCAGTACTTC. Translating gives CASSLGAGNEQYF. This chain links TRBV28 with TRBJ2-7, with a weak D call TRBD1 (5 bases). V gave up 2 bases and J gave up 5 bases, with 10 bases separating them. The CDR3 is 13 residues long. The germline CDR1 and CDR2 sequences are MDHEN and SYDVKM.

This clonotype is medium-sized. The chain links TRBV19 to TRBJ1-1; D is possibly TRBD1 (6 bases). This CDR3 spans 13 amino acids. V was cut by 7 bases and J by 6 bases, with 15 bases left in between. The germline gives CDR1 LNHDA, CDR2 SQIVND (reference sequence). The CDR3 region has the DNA TGTGCCAGTACCAAGACAGGCGCGGCTGAAGCTTTCTTT. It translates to CASTKTGAAEAFF. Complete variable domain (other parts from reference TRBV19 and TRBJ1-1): DGGITQSPKYLFRKEGQNVTLSCEQNLNHDAMYWYRQDPGQGLRLIYYSQIVNDFQKGDIAEGYSVSREKKESFPLTVTSAQKNPTAFYLCASTKTGAAEAFFGQGTRLTVV.